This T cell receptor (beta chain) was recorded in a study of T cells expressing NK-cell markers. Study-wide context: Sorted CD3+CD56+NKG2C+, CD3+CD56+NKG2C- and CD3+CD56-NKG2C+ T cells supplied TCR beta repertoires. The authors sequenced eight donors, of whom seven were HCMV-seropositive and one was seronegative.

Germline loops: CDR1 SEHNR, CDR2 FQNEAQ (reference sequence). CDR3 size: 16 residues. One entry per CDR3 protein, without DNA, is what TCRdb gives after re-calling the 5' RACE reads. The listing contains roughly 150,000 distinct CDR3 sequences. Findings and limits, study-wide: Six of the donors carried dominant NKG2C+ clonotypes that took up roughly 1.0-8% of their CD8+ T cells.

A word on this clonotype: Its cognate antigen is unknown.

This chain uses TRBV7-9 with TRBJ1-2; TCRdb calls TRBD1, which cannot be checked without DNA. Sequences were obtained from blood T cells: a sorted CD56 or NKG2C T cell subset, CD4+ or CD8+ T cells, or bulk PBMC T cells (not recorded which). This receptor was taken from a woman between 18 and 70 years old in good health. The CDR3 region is CASSLTGGWASYGYTF.